This T cell receptor beta chain was observed in a study of blood T cell repertoires in COVID-19. V gave up 5 bases and J gave up 9 bases; unmatched junction bases: 8. CDR3 length: 13 residues. From germline, CDR1 is SGHRS and CDR2 YFSETQ. Libraries were prepared by immunoSEQ multiplex PCR; TCRdb keeps only in-frame clonotypes and omits some of them. This table has under 20,000 clones, 70% to 90% appearing once. This clone was detected only a few times. The genes are TRBV5-1 and TRBJ2-1; 7 nucleotides align to TRBD1. The source is a human donor with active COVID-19. The donor label of this sample is uncertain. The specimen sequenced was peripheral blood. CDR3 sequence: CASSPDRLSEQFF. The DNA for the CDR3 is TGCGCCAGCAGTCCGGACAGGCTTTCTGAGCAGTTCTTC.